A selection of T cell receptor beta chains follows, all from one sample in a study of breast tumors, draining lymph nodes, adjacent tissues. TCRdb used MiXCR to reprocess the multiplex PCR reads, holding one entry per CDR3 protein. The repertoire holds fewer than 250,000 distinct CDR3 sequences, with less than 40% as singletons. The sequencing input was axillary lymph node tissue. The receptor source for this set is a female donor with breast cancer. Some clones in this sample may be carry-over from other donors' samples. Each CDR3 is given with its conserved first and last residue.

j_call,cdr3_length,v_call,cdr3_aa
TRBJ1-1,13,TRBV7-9,CASSPNTYTEAFF
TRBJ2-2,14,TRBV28,CASRSPGRAGELFF
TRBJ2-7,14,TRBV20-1,CSATGSGATYEQYF
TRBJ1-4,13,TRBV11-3,CASSFRLGEKLFF
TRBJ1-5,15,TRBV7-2,CASSRTGARGQPQHF
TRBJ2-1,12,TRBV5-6,CASSSGGYEQFF
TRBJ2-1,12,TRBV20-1,CSASFKRSEQFF
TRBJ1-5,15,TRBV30,CAWSGPGNSNQPQHF
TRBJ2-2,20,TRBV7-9,CASSPQGRGTSGGNTGELFF
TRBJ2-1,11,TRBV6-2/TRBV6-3,CASSYPGLQFF
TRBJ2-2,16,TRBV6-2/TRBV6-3,CASSPSRTGSVGELFF
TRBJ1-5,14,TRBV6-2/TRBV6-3,CASSSRRNNQPQHF
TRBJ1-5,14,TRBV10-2,CASRAGSANQPQHF
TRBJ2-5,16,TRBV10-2,CASSDIAGVAQETQYF
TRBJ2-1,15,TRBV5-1,CASSLGTGSYNEQFF
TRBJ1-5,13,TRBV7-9,CASSLTVTQPQHF
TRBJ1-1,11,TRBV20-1,CSARVGGKAFF
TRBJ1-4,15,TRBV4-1,CASSSRGGYNEKLFF
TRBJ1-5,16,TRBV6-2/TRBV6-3,CASSYSTQSRNQPQHF
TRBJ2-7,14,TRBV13,CASSLRDRGHEQYF
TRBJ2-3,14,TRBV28,CASRYGGWEDTQYF
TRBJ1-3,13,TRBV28,CASAINYGYTIYF
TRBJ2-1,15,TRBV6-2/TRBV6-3,CASSPASGWYGEQFF
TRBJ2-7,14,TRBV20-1,CSARTQRAGYEQYF
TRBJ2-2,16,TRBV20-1,CSATGTSGGGTGELFF
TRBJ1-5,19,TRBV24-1,CATSEVRGVAFAKNQPQHF
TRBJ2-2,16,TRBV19,CASSIEPGRGTGELFF
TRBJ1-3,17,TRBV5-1,CASSLEGQGSSGNTIYF
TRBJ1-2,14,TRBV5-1,CASSLGTGVDGYTF
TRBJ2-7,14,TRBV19,CASSKAGDWDEQYF
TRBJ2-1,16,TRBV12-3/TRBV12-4,CASTWLAGASYNEQFF
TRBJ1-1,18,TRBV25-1,CASSEYGYRGGGDTDAFF
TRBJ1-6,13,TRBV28,CASRGNSRGPLRF
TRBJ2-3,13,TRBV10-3,CAIRLAGTDTQYF
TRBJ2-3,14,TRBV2,CATKGGGFTDTQYF
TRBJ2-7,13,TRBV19,CASSTSSGYEQYF
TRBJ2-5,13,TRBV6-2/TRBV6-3,CATDVDGPTAQYF
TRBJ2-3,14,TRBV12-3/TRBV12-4,CASSPIVSTDTQYF
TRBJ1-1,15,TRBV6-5,CASSHRGGTGTEAFF
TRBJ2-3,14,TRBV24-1,CATGEGLTYNEQYF
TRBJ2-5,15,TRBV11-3,CASSLTTSGQETQYF
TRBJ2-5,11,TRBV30,CAWSAPGLQYF
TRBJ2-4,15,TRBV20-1,CSARSAGGNKNIQYF
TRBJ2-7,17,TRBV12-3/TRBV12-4,CASSPGLAGVGAYEQYF
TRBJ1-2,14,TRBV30,CAWSVQQGNYGYTF
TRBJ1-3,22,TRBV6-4,CASSGLGQGVLRVTPRGNTIYF
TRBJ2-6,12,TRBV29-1,CSVGRRANVLTF
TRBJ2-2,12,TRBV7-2,CASSVAVGELFF
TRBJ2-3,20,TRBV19,CASSIAGQNYEQRRTDTQYF
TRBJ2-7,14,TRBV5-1,CASSLQGGPYEQYF
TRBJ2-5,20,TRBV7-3,CASSLQTSGRNQILGETQYF
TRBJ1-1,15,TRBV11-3,CASSPRGQGGTEAFF
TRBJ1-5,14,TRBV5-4,CASSVMWAGQPQHF
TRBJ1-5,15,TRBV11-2,CASSARTGANQPQHF